This T cell receptor (beta chain) was observed in a study of CXCR3-negative and CXCR3-positive naive CD8 T cells. Study-wide points: Naive CXCR3-positive and CXCR3-negative cells shared similar TRBV-TRBJ usage, unlike memory cells. After cryopreservation, expression of CXCR3 was partially reduced, and most assays were run with fresh PBMCs.

CDR1 and CDR2 from the germline V gene are SQVTM and ANQGSEA. The CDR3 is made up of 14 amino acids. The TRB libraries of cDNA were built by UMI-labeled 5' RACE. TCRdb re-called the 5' RACE reads and catalogs CDR3 proteins one per entry, DNA excluded. Recorded here are around 52,000 distinct CDR3 sequences; the top ten clones represent roughly a quarter. Every CD8+ subset sample held 300,000 flow-sorted cells, done in triplicate. With respect to this clonotype: No antigen is known for it.

Sequencing was done on a sample of memory CD8+ T cells from blood. The source is a human donor in good health. Some clones in this sample may be carry-over from other donors' samples. The chain has TRBV29-1 and TRBJ2-3; there is no DNA to check the TCRdb D call of TRBD1. CDR3 residues: CSVGIDGGTDTQYF.